The 11 T cell receptor beta chains below were found in one sample sequenced in a study of cytomegalovirus exposure and HLA in healthy donors. The primer mix had 60 Vbeta and 13 Jbeta primers. Sequencing used immunoSEQ multiplex PCR; TCRdb keeps in-frame clones, though not all of them. The sample yields 120,000 or so clones, 75% to 90% seen once. The sequencing sample was made of PBMCs. These receptor sequences come from a female donor in good health and CMV-seropositive.

This sequence joins TRBV6-5 and TRBJ1-3, with a tentative D call TRBD1 (5 bases). The CDR3 runs 16 residues. From germline, CDR1 is MNHEY and CDR2 SVGAGI. The V end was cut by 0 bases, the J end by 2 bases, with 11 bases between. The CDR3 protein is CASSYSIVDTGNTIYF. CDR3 nucleotide sequence: TGTGCCAGCAGTTACTCGATTGTGGACACTGGAAACACCATATATTTT.

The gene calls are TRBV30 and TRBJ1-4, with D tentatively TRBD1 (5 bases). The V gene lost 5 bases and the J gene lost 5 bases, with 12 bases spanning the gap. CDR1 is GTSNPN and CDR2 is SVGIG in the germline V gene (reference sequence). The length of the CDR3 is 13 residues. The chain's CDR3 is CAWGKQGNEKLFF. CDR3 in DNA: TGTGCCTGGGGGAAGCAGGGAAATGAAAAACTGTTTTTT.

In this sample, this clone turned up a few times. The chain employs TRBV19 and TRBJ2-5; no clear D. The germline V gene encodes CDR1 LNHDA and CDR2 SQIVND (reference sequence). Trimming shortened V by 4 bases and J by 5 bases, and 8 bases separated the two germline ends. This CDR3 has 12 amino acids. The CDR3 nucleotides are TGTGCCAGTAGTAGGCTCGGGGAGACCCAGTACTTC. It specifies CASSRLGETQYF.

This clone was seen a few times. The chain combines TRBV28 with TRBJ1-2, with D uncertain. Trimming left V 8 bases short and J 2 bases short, with 9 bases between. This CDR3 comprises 12 residues. Germline V CDR1 and CDR2: MDHEN, SYDVKM. The CDR3 region is CASLTVNYGYTF. CDR3 in DNA: TGTGCCAGCCTAACAGTCAACTATGGCTACACCTTC.

This sequence joins TRBV6-6 and TRBJ2-7; 13 bases match TRBD2. J was trimmed by 3 bases and V by 0 bases; bases with no gene match: 2. This CDR3 has 16 residues. Looked up from germline, CDR1 is MNHNY and CDR2 is SVGAGI (reference sequence). CDR3 DNA sequence: TGTGCCAGCAGTTACTCGGGGACTAGCGGGGTCTACGAGCAGTACTTC. Protein product: CASSYSGTSGVYEQYF.

The chain couples TRBV4-3 to TRBJ1-5, with a possible D match to TRBD1 (5 bases). Per germline, CDR1 LGHNA and CDR2 YSLEER. The CDR3 runs to 13 residues. The V end was cut by 2 bases, the J end by 5 bases, with 7 bases between. The CDR3 DNA follows: TGCGCCAGCAGCCAACTCAGGGATCAGCCCCAGCATTTT. It yields the protein CASSQLRDQPQHF.

V gene TRBV5-8 combines with J gene TRBJ1-1; 8 nucleotides line up with TRBD1. The J segment lost 8 bases and the V segment lost 2 bases, leaving 5 bases of the junction unmatched. The CDR3 consists of 13 residues. Germline V lookup: CDR1 SGHTS, CDR2 YDEGEE. CDR3 in amino acids: CASSFIDRGEAFF. DNA for the CDR3: TGTGCCAGCAGCTTCATTGACAGGGGAGAAGCTTTCTTT.

This clone was seen more than once but under ten times. J is TRBJ2-3 and V is TRBV19; 8 nucleotides align to TRBD2. The CDR3 totals 17 residues. The germline CDR1 and CDR2 sequences are LNHDA and SQIVND (reference sequence). V lost 3 bases, J lost 3 bases, and 11 bases stayed unmatched. The CDR3 DNA reads TGTGCCAGTAGTATTATCCCGGGGGGGTCTTTGACAGATACGCAGTATTTT. Its protein product is CASSIIPGGSLTDTQYF.

J is TRBJ1-2 and V is TRBV18, with TRBD1 identical over 7 bases. CDR1 is KGHSH, CDR2 LQKENI, per germline. V gave up 6 bases and J gave up 4 bases; unmatched junction bases: 8. The CDR3 consists of 14 residues. The DNA of the CDR3 is TGTGCCAGCTCTCCAACAGGGGATCCCTATGGCTACACCTTC. Translation gives CASSPTGDPYGYTF.

The CDR3 sequence: CASSLERGPPGTQYF. CDR3 coding DNA: TGCGCCAGCAGCTTGGAAAGGGGCCCCCCGGGGACCCAGTACTTC. The chain carries TRBV5-1 and TRBJ2-5; a possible D gene is TRBD1 (5 bases). Looked up from germline, CDR1 is SGHRS and CDR2 is YFSETQ. The CDR3 contains 15 residues. Trimming removed 0 bases from V and 7 bases from J, with 16 bases in between.

The chain has TRBV4-1 and TRBJ1-5, with D possibly being TRBD1 (5 bases). Between the trimmed V and J ends, which lost 0 bases and 6 bases, there was a span of 15 bases. Germline V gene data show CDR1 as MGHRA and CDR2 as YSYEKL. The CDR3 totals 16 residues. CDR3 sequence reads: CASSQDGGARGQPQHF. CDR3 nucleotides: TGCGCCAGCAGCCAAGACGGCGGGGCTCGAGGTCAGCCCCAGCATTTT.